This note documents a single T cell receptor (beta chain) sequence. The authors ran a second PCR of about 7 to 11 cycles using a sample-barcoded 5' primer and a J-beta primer mix. All cDNA molecules were each tagged by a template-switch adaptor with 12 random nucleotides. TCRdb redid the calling of the 5' RACE reads with MiXCR, one entry per CDR3 protein. This table has around 1.5 million distinct CDR3 sequences, approximately 59% appearing once. These data belong to a study of blood T cells in healthy people across ages. Looking at the study overall: Template-switching capture recovered about one barcoded beta molecule per two T cells.

Losses at the gene ends were 8 bases for V and 6 bases for J; bases not matched to a gene: 14. This CDR3 contains 16 residues. Germline V gene data show CDR1 as MNHEY and CDR2 as SVGEGT. PBMCs, at least 6 million per sample, were isolated. This chain uses TRBV6-2 or TRBV6-3 with TRBJ1-2; 11 positions match TRBD1. The clonotype was recovered from a young man in good health. The sample taken for sequencing was blood. The CDR3 is CASGPHGGQGANGYTF. CDR3 bases: TGTGCCAGCGGACCCCACGGAGGACAGGGGGCAAATGGCTACACCTTC.